The clone carrying this TCR beta chain has a handful of counts. These data originate in a study of T-cell memory formation after mild COVID-19. The V gene lost 3 bases and the J gene lost 10 bases, with 4 bases spanning the gap. CDR3 length equals 10 residues. Germline CDR1 is SGHTA and CDR2 is FQGNSA. TCRdb recomputed calls from the 5' RACE reads with MiXCR, one row per CDR3 protein. The table lists some 120,000 distinct CDR3 sequences, about 15% of them singletons. The rearrangement links TRBV7-2 to TRBJ2-1; no definite D call. The sample comprised PBMCs or a T cell subset sorted from them (not recorded which). The TCR comes from an adult woman who had mild COVID-19 (a few samples of this study predate the infection). Cell type and time point are not known. The chain's CDR3 is CASSLREQFF. Written as DNA, the CDR3 is TGTGCCAGCAGCTTGCGAGAGCAGTTCTTC.